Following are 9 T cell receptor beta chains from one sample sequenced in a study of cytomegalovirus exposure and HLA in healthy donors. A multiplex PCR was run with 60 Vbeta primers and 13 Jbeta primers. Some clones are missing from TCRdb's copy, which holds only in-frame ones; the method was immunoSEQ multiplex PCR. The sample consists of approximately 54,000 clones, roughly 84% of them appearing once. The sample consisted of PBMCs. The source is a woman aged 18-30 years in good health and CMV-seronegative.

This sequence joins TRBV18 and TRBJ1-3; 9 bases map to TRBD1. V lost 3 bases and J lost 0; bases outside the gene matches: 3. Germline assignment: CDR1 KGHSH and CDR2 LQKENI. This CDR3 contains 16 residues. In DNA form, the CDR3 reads TGTGCCAGCTCACCCCGGGACAGGGCCTCTGGAAACACCATATATTTT. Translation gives CASSPRDRASGNTIYF. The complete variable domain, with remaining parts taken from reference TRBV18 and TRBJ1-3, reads NAGVMQNPRHLVRRRGQEARLRCSPMKGHSHVYWYRQLPEEGLKFMVYLQKENIIDESGMPKERFSAEFPKEGPSILRIQQVVRGDSAAYFCASSPRDRASGNTIYFGEGSWLTVV.

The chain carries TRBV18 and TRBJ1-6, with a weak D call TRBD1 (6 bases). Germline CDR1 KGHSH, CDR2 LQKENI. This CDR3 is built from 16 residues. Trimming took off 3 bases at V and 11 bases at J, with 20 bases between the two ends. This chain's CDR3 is CASSPGPRQSGAPLHF. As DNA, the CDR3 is TGTGCCAGCTCACCGGGCCCACGCCAATCAGGGGCACCCCTCCACTTT.

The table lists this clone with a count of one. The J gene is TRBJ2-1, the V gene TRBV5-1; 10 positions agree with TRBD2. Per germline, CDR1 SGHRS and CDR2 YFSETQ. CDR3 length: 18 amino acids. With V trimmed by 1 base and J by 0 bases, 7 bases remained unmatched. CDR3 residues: CASSLRSGRAGSYNEQFF. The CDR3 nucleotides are TGCGCCAGCAGCTTGAGGAGCGGGAGGGCGGGCTCCTACAATGAGCAGTTCTTC.

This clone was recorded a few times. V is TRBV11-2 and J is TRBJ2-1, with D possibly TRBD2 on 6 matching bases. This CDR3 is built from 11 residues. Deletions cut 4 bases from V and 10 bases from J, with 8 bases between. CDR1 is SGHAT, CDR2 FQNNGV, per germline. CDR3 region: CASSYGGEQFF. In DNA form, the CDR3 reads TGTGCCAGCAGCTACGGAGGGGAGCAGTTCTTC.

CDR3 sequence (DNA): TGTGCCAGCAGTTCCGAGTACGGGACAGGCGGAGACTATGGCTACACCTTC. Protein: CASSSEYGTGGDYGYTF. The rearrangement uses TRBV27 and TRBJ1-2; 8 nucleotides line up with TRBD1. CDR1 is MNHEY and CDR2 is SMNVEV in the germline V gene (reference sequence). The CDR3 runs to 17 residues. J gave up 3 bases and V 4 bases, and 13 bases lay outside the gene matches.

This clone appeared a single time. The CDR3 DNA reads as TGCGCCACCGGGACAGGGTTCACAACTGAAGCTTTCTTT. Protein sequence: CATGTGFTTEAFF. The chain recombines TRBV5-1 with TRBJ1-1, with 9 bases lining up with TRBD1. The V segment lost 9 bases and the J segment 5 bases; nucleotides outside the gene matches: 8. There are 13 residues in the CDR3. From germline, CDR1 is SGHRS and CDR2 YFSETQ.

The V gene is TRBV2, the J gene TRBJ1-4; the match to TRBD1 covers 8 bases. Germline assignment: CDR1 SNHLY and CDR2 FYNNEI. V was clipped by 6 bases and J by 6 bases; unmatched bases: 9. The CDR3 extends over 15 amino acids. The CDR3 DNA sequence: TGTGCCAGCAGGCGACAGGGGCCAGGGGATGAAAAACTGTTTTTT. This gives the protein CASRRQGPGDEKLFF.

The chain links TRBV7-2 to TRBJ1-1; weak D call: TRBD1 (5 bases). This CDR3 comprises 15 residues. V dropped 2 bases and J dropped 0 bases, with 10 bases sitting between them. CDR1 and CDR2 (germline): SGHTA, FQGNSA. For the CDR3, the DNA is TGTGCCAGCAGCTTATATGGGGGGATGAACACTGAAGCTTTCTTT. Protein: CASSLYGGMNTEAFF.

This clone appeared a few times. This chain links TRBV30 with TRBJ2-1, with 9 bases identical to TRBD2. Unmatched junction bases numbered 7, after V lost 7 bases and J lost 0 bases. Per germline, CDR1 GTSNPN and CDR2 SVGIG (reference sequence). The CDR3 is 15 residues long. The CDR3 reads CAFEGSGSSYNEQFF. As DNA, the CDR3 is TGTGCCTTCGAGGGTAGCGGGAGCTCCTACAATGAGCAGTTCTTC.